These 17 T cell receptor beta chains came from one sample sequenced in a study of T cell responses to AZD1222 COVID-19 vaccine. Profiled with immunoSEQ multiplex PCR; TCRdb holds only in-frame clones, not every one. This table holds about 110,000 clones, 70% to 90% found once. Sequences were derived from peripheral blood, sampled on day 0 of AZD1222 vaccination. These receptors came from an adult in good health.

This rearrangement joins TRBV6-6 to TRBJ1-1; no clear D gene. Germline V gene lookup returns CDR1 MNHNY and CDR2 SVGAGI (reference sequence). The ends were cut back, 0 bases at V and 1 base at J, with 6 bases in the middle. CDR3 length equals 14 residues. The CDR3 DNA sequence: TGTGCCAGCAGTTACTCGAGAGGGAACACTGAAGCTTTCTTT. Translated: CASSYSRGNTEAFF.

V and J are TRBV18 and TRBJ2-1; 12 bases map to TRBD2. Germline-derived CDR1 and CDR2 are KGHSH and LQKENI. The trim removed 3 bases at V and 4 bases at J, leaving 4 bases unmatched. The CDR3 loop spans 16 amino acids. This chain's CDR3 is CASSPRTSGDYNEQFF. CDR3 sequence (DNA): TGTGCCAGCTCACCCAGGACTAGCGGGGATTACAATGAGCAGTTCTTC.

The rearrangement links TRBV28 to TRBJ2-5, with a possible D match to TRBD2 (5 bases). Between the trimmed V and J ends, which lost 6 bases and 4 bases, there was a span of 18 bases. The V gene's germline CDR1 is MDHEN and CDR2 SYDVKM. The length of the CDR3 is 15 residues. The CDR3 loop is CASSPNAAGIETQYF. DNA for the CDR3: TGTGCCAGCAGCCCCAATGCCGCCGGGATAGAGACCCAGTACTTC.

This clone came up a few times. This chain joins TRBV11-2 and TRBJ1-1, with no clear D. Trimming took off 2 bases at V and 1 base at J, with 8 bases between the two ends. Germline CDR1 reads SGHAT; CDR2 reads FQNNGV. The CDR3 loop spans 14 amino acids. The CDR3 here is CASSLLVTNTEAFF. The CDR3 DNA reads as TGTGCCAGCAGCTTATTGGTTACGAACACTGAAGCTTTCTTT.

This sequence joins TRBV6-2 or TRBV6-3 and TRBJ2-4; D is uncertain. V lost 2 bases and J lost 15, with 17 bases in between. Germline V lookup: CDR1 MNHEY, CDR2 SVGEGT. CDR3 length: 13 amino acids. As DNA, the CDR3 is TGTGCCAGCAGTTACGCGAGTCACCCCTTGGTGTACTTC. Translated: CASSYASHPLVYF.

V gene TRBV5-4 combines with J gene TRBJ1-1; D might be TRBD1 (5 bases). Trimming cost V 2 bases and J 5 bases, with 16 bases left between them. Germline assignment: CDR1 SGHNT and CDR2 YYREEE (reference sequence). The CDR3 contains 15 residues. The CDR3 loop is CASSLITSGKTEAFF. The DNA of the CDR3 is TGTGCCAGCAGCTTAATCACGTCAGGGAAGACTGAAGCTTTCTTT. The variable domain in full, with the rest retrieved from reference TRBV5-4 and TRBJ1-1, is ETGVTQSPTHLIKTRGQQVTLRCSSQSGHNTVSWYQQALGQGPQFIFQYYREEENGRGNFPPRFSGLQFPNYSSELNVNALELDDSALYLCASSLITSGKTEAFFGQGTRLTVV.

This rearrangement joins TRBV20-1 to TRBJ1-6; the match to TRBD1 covers 12 bases. Trimming cost V 3 bases and J 0 bases; bases outside gene matches: 15. Germline V gene sequence: CDR1 DFQATT, CDR2 SNEGSKA (reference sequence). The CDR3 contains 21 residues. CDR3 DNA: TGCAGTGCTAGTCGTTTCGGCTGGGGACAGGGGGCAAGCTCCTATAATTCACCCCTCCACTTT. Translating it yields CSASRFGWGQGASSYNSPLHF.

Of note for this clone: The junction departs from the called germline gene at one end, perhaps through a read error. The chain joins TRBV7-7 to TRBJ2-5, with D perhaps being TRBD1 or TRBD2 (5 bases each). The CDR3 has 14 residues. Germline CDR1 is SSHAT and CDR2 is FNYEAQ (reference sequence). DNA for the CDR3: TGTGCTAGCAGCCGCGAGGGGCCCCAAGAGACCCAGTACTTC. Residues: CASSREGPQETQYF.

V usage is TRBV25-1 and J usage is TRBJ2-1; the D is unclear. V was clipped by 6 bases and J by 3 bases, with 15 bases between them. CDR1 and CDR2 from the germline V gene are MGHDK and SYGVNS. The CDR3 extends over 15 amino acids. The CDR3 loop reads CASSKPQDFYNEQFF. CDR3 bases: TGTGCCAGCAGCAAACCCCAAGACTTCTACAATGAGCAGTTCTTC.

J is TRBJ2-1 and V is TRBV28; the match to TRBD2 covers 11 bases. From germline, CDR1 is MDHEN and CDR2 SYDVKM. This CDR3 comprises 15 residues. V dropped 7 bases and J dropped 4; count of bases not matched to a gene: 6. In DNA form, the CDR3 reads TGTGCCAGCAACGTCGGACTAGCGGGTTACAATGAGCAGTTCTTC. Its translation is CASNVGLAGYNEQFF.

The chain joins TRBV18 to TRBJ2-5; tentatively, D is TRBD1 (6 bases). V was cut by 4 bases and J by 2 bases, with 17 bases left in between. This CDR3 region has 16 residues. The germline CDR1 and CDR2 sequences are KGHSH and LQKENI. The CDR3 is CASSLNTGSAQETQYF. The CDR3 bases are TGTGCCAGCTCACTCAACACAGGGTCCGCACAAGAGACCCAGTACTTC.

The rearrangement uses TRBV11-3 and TRBJ1-1, with 9 bases identical to TRBD1. CDR1 SGHNT and CDR2 YENEEA come from the germline V gene. The CDR3 extends over 16 amino acids. With V trimmed by 5 bases and J by 4 bases, 11 bases remained unmatched. CDR3 in amino acids: CASSPGTGMASTEAFF. As DNA, the CDR3 is TGTGCCAGCAGCCCAGGGACAGGGATGGCGAGCACTGAAGCTTTCTTT.

J is TRBJ2-1 and V is TRBV9, with D maybe TRBD1 (6 bases). Deletions cut 6 bases from V and 4 bases from J, with 23 bases between. Germline lookup yields CDR1 SGDLS and CDR2 YYNGEE. The CDR3 spans 17 residues. DNA of the CDR3: TGTGCCAGCACCTCCGTCGCTACAGGGAACGCGTACAATGAGCAGTTCTTC. Its protein product is CASTSVATGNAYNEQFF.

This chain links TRBV6-1 with TRBJ2-5, with TRBD2 as a possible D gene (6 bases). V lost 3 bases and J 5 bases, leaving 10 bases between the germline ends. This CDR3 has 13 amino acids. From germline, CDR1 is MNHNS and CDR2 SASEGT. The CDR3 sequence is CASSEGLSETQYF. The DNA for the CDR3 is TGTGCCAGCAGTGAGGGACTTTCGGAGACCCAGTACTTC.

The V gene is TRBV9, the J gene TRBJ2-5; 13 positions agree with TRBD2. The J segment lost 5 bases and the V segment lost 2 bases, leaving 6 bases of the junction unmatched. CDR1 and CDR2 from the germline V gene are SGDLS and YYNGEE. There are 16 residues in the CDR3. This chain's CDR3 is CASSVGTSGDWETQYF. The DNA for the CDR3 is TGTGCCAGCAGCGTCGGGACTAGCGGGGACTGGGAGACCCAGTACTTC.

This chain connects TRBV3-1 (or the pseudogene TRBV3-2) to TRBJ2-1; the match to TRBD2 covers 7 bases. The CDR3 has 14 residues. V lost 4 bases to trimming and J lost 5 bases; unmatched junction nucleotides: 5. Germline assignment: CDR1 LGHDT and CDR2 YNNKEL (reference sequence). The CDR3 DNA sequence: TGTGCCAGCAGCCGTAACGGGGGGAACAATGAGCAGTTCTTC. Its protein is CASSRNGGNNEQFF.

The chain links TRBV4-1 to TRBJ2-7; D remains unclear. Trimming cost V 1 base and J 2 bases, with 9 bases left between them. Germline assignment: CDR1 MGHRA and CDR2 YSYEKL. The CDR3 runs 14 residues. CDR3 in amino acids: CASSQGAGTYEQYF. The CDR3 DNA is TGCGCCAGCAGCCAAGGTGCAGGAACCTACGAGCAGTACTTC.